What follows are 24 T cell receptor beta chains derived from one specimen sequenced in a study of blood T cell repertoires in COVID-19. The repertoire was sequenced with immunoSEQ multiplex PCR; TCRdb's copy has only in-frame clones and lacks some. The sample records about 55,000 clones, over 75% being singletons. Sequencing was carried out using peripheral blood. The receptors were gathered from a man of 80 years or more with acute or convalescent COVID-19.

The CDR3 DNA sequence: TGTGCCAGTAGTATACGGCGGAATGAAAAACTGTTTTTT. Its translation: CASSIRRNEKLFF. This chain connects TRBV19 to TRBJ1-4, with D unclear. This CDR3 is built from 13 residues. Per the germline V gene, CDR1 is LNHDA and CDR2 is SQIVND (reference sequence). The ends were cut back, 2 bases at V and 5 bases at J, with 6 bases in the middle.

The chain uses TRBV2 and TRBJ2-5, with D maybe TRBD2 (7 bases). V gave up 7 bases and J gave up 5 bases, with 44 bases separating them. From germline, CDR1 is SNHLY and CDR2 FYNNEI. The CDR3 consists of 23 residues. DNA of the CDR3: TGTGCCAGCAACCCTCTCGTGCCCGGGGAGGGCCCGGGGAGGGGGAAAGGTCGCGAGACCCAGTACTTC. As protein: CASNPLVPGEGPGRGKGRETQYF.

This chain connects TRBV18 to TRBJ1-1; maybe TRBD1 (6 bases). Germline CDR1 is KGHSH and CDR2 is LQKENI. The CDR3 length is 13 residues. V shed 5 bases and J shed 2 bases, with 9 bases lying between them. This chain's CDR3 is CASSSGENTEAFF. As DNA, the CDR3 is TGTGCCAGCTCATCAGGGGAAAACACTGAAGCTTTCTTT. Full variable domain (missing parts from reference TRBV18 and TRBJ1-1): NAGVMQNPRHLVRRRGQEARLRCSPMKGHSHVYWYRQLPEEGLKFMVYLQKENIIDESGMPKERFSAEFPKEGPSILRIQQVVRGDSAAYFCASSSGENTEAFFGQGTRLTVV.

The chain uses TRBV7-2 and TRBJ1-5, with a weak D call TRBD1 (6 bases). V was cut by 4 bases and J by 7 bases, with 11 bases left in between. This CDR3 is built from 13 residues. Germline CDR1 is SGHTA and CDR2 is FQGNSA. The CDR3 DNA reads TGTGCCAGCAGCTCCAACAGGGACCAGCCCCAGCATTTT. This gives the protein CASSSNRDQPQHF.

This clone has only a few counts. The chain links TRBV28 to TRBJ2-3; 10 positions match TRBD2. The V segment lost 7 bases and the J segment 4 bases; nucleotides outside the gene matches: 11. Looked up from germline, CDR1 is MDHEN and CDR2 is SYDVKM. CDR3 size: 16 residues. CDR3 in DNA: TGTGCCAGCACCACTAGGGTGGGACTAGCGCCAGATACGCAGTATTTT. Encoded protein: CASTTRVGLAPDTQYF.

This clone was observed a few times. This chain connects TRBV6-5 to TRBJ2-1; D not certain. Germline-derived CDR1 and CDR2 are MNHEY and SVGAGI. The ends were cut back, 7 bases at V and 5 bases at J, with 15 bases in the middle. This CDR3 spans 14 amino acids. DNA for the CDR3: TGTGCCAGCACCCAAGGTGGGCTACACAATGAGCAGTTCTTC. This gives the protein CASTQGGLHNEQFF.

This clone showed up just a few times. The chain combines TRBV29-1 with TRBJ1-4; no definite D call. Trimming stripped 6 bases from V and 15 bases from J, with 20 bases between. Germline V CDR1 and CDR2: SQVTM, ANQGSEA. The CDR3 loop spans 12 amino acids. CDR3 DNA sequence: TGCAGCGTAGTCAGCAGGAAAAACTTTGTGTTTTTT. It specifies CSVVSRKNFVFF.

The V and J genes are TRBV4-2 and TRBJ1-2; 11 nucleotides line up with TRBD1. CDR3 size: 15 residues. Germline CDR1 reads LGHNA; CDR2 reads YNFKEQ. After removal of 3 bases from V and 4 bases from J, the junction contained 4 bases not matched to a gene. CDR3 nucleotide sequence: TGTGCCAGCAGCCATCCCGGGACAGGGGGCTATGGCTACACCTTC. Its translation is CASSHPGTGGYGYTF.

This chain links TRBV19 with TRBJ2-2; 9 positions agree with TRBD1. CDR3 length: 17 amino acids. The germline gives CDR1 LNHDA, CDR2 SQIVND (reference sequence). Trimming cost V 9 bases and J 2 bases; bases outside gene matches: 13. CDR3 loop: CASRLGQGRSNTGELFF. CDR3 in DNA: TGTGCCAGCCGACTCGGACAGGGGCGCTCCAACACCGGGGAGCTGTTTTTT.

This chain connects TRBV29-1 to TRBJ2-3; 11 bases agree with TRBD2. V trimming: 7 bases; J trimming: 1 base; junction bases outside the gene matches: 7. The CDR3 has 15 amino acids. Germline V CDR1 and CDR2: SQVTM, ANQGSEA. CDR3 in amino acids: CSAGQTSGGTDTQYF. CDR3 coding DNA: TGCAGCGCGGGTCAGACTAGCGGGGGCACAGATACGCAGTATTTT.

CDR3 nucleotide sequence: TGTGCCAGCAGCTTAGGTGGGACAGGGCATCAGCCCCAGCATTTT. Encoded protein: CASSLGGTGHQPQHF. The chain links TRBV7-9 to TRBJ1-5, with 9 bases matching TRBD1. The germline CDR1 and CDR2 sequences are SEHNR and FQNEAQ (reference sequence). V gave up 1 base and J gave up 5 bases; unmatched junction bases: 3. The CDR3 sequence is 15 residues long.

The rearrangement joins TRBV10-2 to TRBJ2-1; D possibly corresponds to TRBD2 (5 bases). CDR1 and CDR2 from the germline V gene are WSHSY and SAAADI. The CDR3 runs 15 residues. V lost 3 bases to trimming and J lost 2 bases, with 11 bases between them. CDR3 amino acids: CASSDRTPPYNEQFF. CDR3 DNA: TGCGCCAGCAGTGATAGGACTCCCCCCTACAATGAGCAGTTCTTC.

The rearrangement uses TRBV7-9 and TRBJ2-2; no clear D. Trimming pared 2 bases from V and 6 bases from J, leaving 7 bases between. The germline V gene has CDR1 SEHNR and CDR2 FQNEAQ (reference sequence). This CDR3 is 13 amino acids long. CDR3 residues: CASSLSGSGELFF. In nucleotides, the CDR3 is TGTGCCAGCAGCTTATCGGGTTCCGGGGAGCTGTTTTTT.

The chain recombines TRBV28 with TRBJ2-1, with 7 bases lining up with TRBD2. The V and J ends lost 4 bases and 12 bases, in that order; junction bases with no gene match: 12. The CDR3 is 14 amino acids. Germline loops: CDR1 MDHEN, CDR2 SYDVKM. This chain's CDR3 is CASSSPTALAGQFF. The CDR3 DNA reads TGTGCCAGCAGTTCCCCGACTGCTTTAGCGGGGCAGTTCTTC.

Only a few counts were recorded for this clone. The J gene is TRBJ1-1, the V gene TRBV4-1; 7 bases map to TRBD1. This CDR3 comprises 13 residues. Germline-derived CDR1 and CDR2 are MGHRA and YSYEKL. The V and J ends lost 4 bases and 5 bases, in that order; junction bases with no gene match: 4. CDR3 bases: TGCGCCAGCAGCCGGAACAGGGGAACTGAAGCTTTCTTT. Amino acid sequence: CASSRNRGTEAFF.

The J gene is TRBJ2-3, the V gene TRBV19; 9 bases line up with TRBD1. The CDR3 length is 15 residues. CDR1 is LNHDA and CDR2 is SQIVND in the germline V gene (reference sequence). V trimming: 6 bases; J trimming: 3 bases; junction bases outside the gene matches: 7. The DNA for the CDR3 is TGTGCCAGTAGGCCCCCGGGACAGGGTACAGATACGCAGTATTTT. Protein product: CASRPPGQGTDTQYF.

The chain links TRBV11-3 to TRBJ2-1; 11 nucleotides match TRBD1. The V segment lost 0 bases and the J segment 2 bases; nucleotides outside the gene matches: 0. The CDR3 spans 16 residues. Germline CDR1 and CDR2: SGHNT and YENEEA. CDR3: CASSLEGQGAYNEQFF. CDR3 nucleotides: TGTGCCAGCAGCTTAGAGGGACAGGGGGCCTACAATGAGCAGTTCTTC.

The chain is built from TRBV9 and TRBJ1-4, with D maybe TRBD1 (6 bases). The V end lost 2 bases, the J end lost 5 bases, and 13 bases lay between the germline ends. Germline CDR1 reads SGDLS; CDR2 reads YYNGEE. The CDR3 length is 15 residues. The CDR3 spells CASSVEDRQNEKLFF. CDR3 coding DNA: TGTGCCAGCAGCGTCGAGGACAGACAGAATGAAAAACTGTTTTTT.

This sequence joins TRBV11-3 and TRBJ2-1; 7 positions agree with TRBD2. The V gene's germline CDR1 is SGHNT and CDR2 YENEEA. The CDR3 extends over 14 amino acids. The V gene end was trimmed by 1 base and the J gene end by 5 bases; junction bases not matched to a gene: 2. DNA for the CDR3: TGTGCCAGCAGCTTAGGGGAGGGGCACAATGAGCAGTTCTTC. Translating it yields CASSLGEGHNEQFF.

The chain combines TRBV4-1 with TRBJ2-2; 9 bases agree with TRBD2. Germline V gene data show CDR1 as MGHRA and CDR2 as YSYEKL. The junction had 11 bases not matched to a gene; V was cut back by 0 bases and J by 6 bases. The CDR3 is 18 amino acids. DNA of the CDR3: TGCGCCAGCAGCCAAGATCGAGCGGGGGGCGTCAAACCCGGGGAGCTGTTTTTT. Protein sequence: CASSQDRAGGVKPGELFF.

The chain uses TRBV6-1 and TRBJ2-2, with 7 bases that match TRBD1. Germline CDR1 MNHNS, CDR2 SASEGT. The CDR3 has 16 residues. V lost 2 bases, J lost 7 bases, and 10 bases stayed unmatched. The CDR3 sequence is CASSEQDRIGVGELFF. The CDR3 nucleotides are TGTGCCAGCAGTGAACAGGACAGGATTGGGGTCGGGGAGCTGTTTTTT.

The V call is TRBV19, the J call TRBJ2-1; 7 positions agree with TRBD2. Germline V gives CDR1 LNHDA, CDR2 SQIVND (reference sequence). This CDR3 is 14 amino acids long. V lost 10 bases and J lost 4; bases outside the gene matches: 10. DNA of the CDR3: TGTGCCACCAGACCCGGGGGGAGTTACAATGAGCAGTTCTTC. Translating it yields CATRPGGSYNEQFF.

J is TRBJ2-2 and V is TRBV30; D unresolved. The CDR3 has 13 residues. Germline CDR1 GTSNPN, CDR2 SVGIG (reference sequence). V was cut by 0 bases and J by 2 bases, with 4 bases left in between. CDR3 protein: CAWSVQNTGELFF. The CDR3 nucleotides are TGTGCCTGGAGTGTACAAAACACCGGGGAGCTGTTTTTT.

V is TRBV5-1 and J is TRBJ1-2; possible D gene TRBD1, 5 bases. Germline V gives CDR1 SGHRS, CDR2 YFSETQ. The CDR3 is made up of 15 amino acids. V was trimmed by 4 bases and J by 2 bases, leaving 15 bases between them. The CDR3 is CASSGTGLLNYGYTF. As DNA, the CDR3 is TGCGCCAGCAGCGGAACGGGACTCCTGAACTATGGCTACACCTTC.